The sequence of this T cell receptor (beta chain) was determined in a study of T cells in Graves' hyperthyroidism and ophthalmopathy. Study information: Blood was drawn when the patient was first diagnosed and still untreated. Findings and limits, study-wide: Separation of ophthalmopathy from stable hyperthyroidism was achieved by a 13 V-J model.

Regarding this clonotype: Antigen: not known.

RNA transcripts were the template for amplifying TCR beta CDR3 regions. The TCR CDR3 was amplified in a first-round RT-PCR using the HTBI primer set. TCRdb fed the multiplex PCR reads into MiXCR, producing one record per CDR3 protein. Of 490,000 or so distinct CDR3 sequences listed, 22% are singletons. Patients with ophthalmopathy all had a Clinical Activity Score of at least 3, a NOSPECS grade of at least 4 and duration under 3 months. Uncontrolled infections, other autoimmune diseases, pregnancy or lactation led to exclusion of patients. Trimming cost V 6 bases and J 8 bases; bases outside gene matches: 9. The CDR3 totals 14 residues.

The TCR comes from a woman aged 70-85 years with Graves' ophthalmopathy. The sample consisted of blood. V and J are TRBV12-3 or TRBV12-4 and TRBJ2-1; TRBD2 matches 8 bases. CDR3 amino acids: CASRGGTRPHEQFF. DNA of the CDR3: TGTGCCAGCAGGGGAGGGACTAGGCCCCATGAGCAGTTCTTC.